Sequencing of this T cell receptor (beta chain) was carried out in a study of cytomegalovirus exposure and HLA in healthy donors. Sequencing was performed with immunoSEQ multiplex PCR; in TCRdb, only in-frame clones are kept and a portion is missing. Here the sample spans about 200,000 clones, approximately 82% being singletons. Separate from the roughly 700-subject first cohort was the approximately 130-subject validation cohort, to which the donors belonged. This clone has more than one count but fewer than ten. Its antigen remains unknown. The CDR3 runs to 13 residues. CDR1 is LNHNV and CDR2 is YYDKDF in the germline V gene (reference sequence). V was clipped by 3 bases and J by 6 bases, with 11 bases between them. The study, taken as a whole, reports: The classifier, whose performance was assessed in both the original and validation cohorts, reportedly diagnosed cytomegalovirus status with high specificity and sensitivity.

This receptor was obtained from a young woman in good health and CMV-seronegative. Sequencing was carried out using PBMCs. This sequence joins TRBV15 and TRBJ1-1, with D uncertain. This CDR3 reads CATSSRYGSEAFF. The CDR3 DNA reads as TGTGCCACCAGCAGTCGATACGGTTCTGAAGCTTTCTTT.